This record concerns one T cell receptor beta chain sequence. The CDR3 sequence is 19 residues long. Trimming stripped 2 bases from V and 0 bases from J, with 21 bases between. Germline-derived CDR1 and CDR2 are SGDLS and YYNGEE. The sample comes from a study of cytomegalovirus exposure and HLA in healthy donors. Both 60 Vbeta primers and 13 Jbeta primers went into the PCR. The protocol was immunoSEQ multiplex PCR, while the TCRdb copy is restricted to in-frame clones and leaves out a portion. This sample has about 82,000 clones, with 85% to 90% found just once. This clonotype originated in a man younger than 30 in good health and CMV-seronegative. J is TRBJ2-4 and V is TRBV9; the D gene is possibly TRBD1 (6 bases). Specimen: PBMCs. In DNA form, the CDR3 reads TGTGCCAGCAGCGTTCTCCCGGGTGGGCGAGGGGGAGCCAAAAACATTCAGTACTTC. Encoded protein: CASSVLPGGRGGAKNIQYF.